The rows below give T cell receptor beta chains drawn from one sample of a study of cytomegalovirus exposure and HLA in healthy donors. Sequencing used immunoSEQ multiplex PCR; TCRdb keeps in-frame clones, though not all of them. The table lists 200,000 to 250,000 clones, around 77% of them singletons. Sequencing was performed on PBMCs. These receptors all stem from a woman between 25 and 40 years old in good health and CMV-seronegative. CDR3s include the opening cysteine and the closing phenylalanine or tryptophan. Each record gives: J gene, clone size, D gene, V gene, CDR3 DNA, CDR3 protein. The D gene is left open where the match is weak. Some rows mark clone size as missing; the rest say once, few, many or name a class of expanded clone.

TRBJ1-2,.,.,TRBV9,TGTGCCAGCACCGACCAGGTTGGATCCTTCTATGGCTACACCTTC,CASTDQVGSFYGYTF
TRBJ2-7,.,TRBD1,TRBV28,TGTGCCAGCAGGGAGACAGGGGGCTACGAGCAGTACTTC,CASRETGGYEQYF
TRBJ1-1,.,.,TRBV12-1,TGTGCCAGCAGCTTTTATTCTAAAACTGAAGCTTTCTTT,CASSFYSKTEAFF
TRBJ1-6,few,.,TRBV19,TGTGCCAGTAGTGCGACAGGTTATAATTCACCCCTCCACTTT,CASSATGYNSPLHF
TRBJ1-2,.,.,TRBV6-6,TGTGCCAGCAGAACAGGGTCCCCTGGCTACACCTTC,CASRTGSPGYTF
TRBJ2-3,.,.,TRBV27,TGTGCCAGCACCCAATGGGGAGAGCAGTATTTT,CASTQWGEQYF
TRBJ2-1,.,TRBD2,TRBV5-6,TGTGCCAGCAGCCGCGCCCCCAGCGGGGTAAACAATGAGCAGTTCTTC,CASSRAPSGVNNEQFF
TRBJ2-3,.,.,TRBV30,TGTGCCTGGAGGGGGAGTGGGTCCGCTAGCACAGATACGCAGTATTTT,CAWRGSGSASTDTQYF
TRBJ1-6,.,.,TRBV30,TGTGCCTGGAGTGTCGCAGGCTTTAATTCACCCCTCCATTTT,CAWSVAGFNSPLHF
TRBJ1-2,.,.,TRBV28,TGTGCCAGCAGTTCAGAGACTGATGGCTACACCTTC,CASSSETDGYTF
TRBJ2-7,.,TRBD2,TRBV29-1,TGCAGCGTCCAGCGGGAGCACTACGAGCAGTACTTC,CSVQREHYEQYF
TRBJ2-1,.,TRBD2,TRBV7-2,TGTGCCAGCAGCTTAACTAGCGGACTCTACAATGAGCAGTTCTTC,CASSLTSGLYNEQFF
TRBJ1-1,.,TRBD1,TRBV6-6,TGTGCCAGCAGCCAAACTACAGGGGTAACTGAAGCTTTCTTT,CASSQTTGVTEAFF
TRBJ2-7,.,TRBD2,TRBV7-8,TGTGCCAGCAGCTCGGAGCGGGAGAACGAGCAGTACTTC,CASSSERENEQYF
TRBJ2-3,few,.,TRBV29-1,TGCAGCGTTGACCGGGGCACAGATACGCAGTATTTT,CSVDRGTDTQYF
TRBJ2-3,once,TRBD2,TRBV2,TGTGCCAGCAGTGATATGGGGGGGGGCACAGATACGCAGTATTTT,CASSDMGGGTDTQYF
TRBJ2-7,few,TRBD1,TRBV30,TGTGCCGCAGATCCGGGACAGGCGATCTACGAGCAGTACTTC,CAADPGQAIYEQYF
TRBJ2-7,.,TRBD1,TRBV5-8,TGTGCCAGCAGCCGCGGGACAGGGGGCTTCAACGAGCAGTACTTC,CASSRGTGGFNEQYF
TRBJ2-3,once,.,TRBV5-8,TGTGCCAGCAGCTTGGTCGCAGGGATTAGCACAGATACGCAGTATTTT,CASSLVAGISTDTQYF
TRBJ2-7,.,TRBD2,TRBV11-2,TGTGCCAGCAGCTTGACTAGCGGGAGATTATACGAGCAGTACTTC,CASSLTSGRLYEQYF
TRBJ2-7,once,TRBD1,TRBV7-8,TGTGCCAGCAGCTCCGGGGACAGCAGCTCCTACGAGCAGTACTTC,CASSSGDSSSYEQYF
TRBJ1-5,few,.,TRBV28,TGTGCCAGCAGCCGAAGACAAAGCAATCAGCCCCAGCATTTT,CASSRRQSNQPQHF
TRBJ2-1,.,TRBD1,TRBV7-7,TGTGCCAGCAGTTCCGGACAGGGAATTAGTGAGCAGTTCTTC,CASSSGQGISEQFF
TRBJ2-2,.,.,TRBV9,TGTGCCAGCAGCGTAGCTGGAGCCGGGGGTACTTCCGGGGAGCTGTTTTTT,CASSVAGAGGTSGELFF
TRBJ1-2,.,TRBD1,TRBV4-1,TGCGCCAGCAGCCAAAACCCAGGGGGAGTGAGGGGCTACACCTTC,CASSQNPGGVRGYTF
TRBJ2-1,.,.,TRBV4-2,TGTGCCAGCAGCCAAGCTGGCTCCGGGAACTCGGAGCAGTTCTTC,CASSQAGSGNSEQFF
TRBJ1-2,.,TRBD1,TRBV7-6,TGTGCCAGCAGCCCGGGACAGGGCGGCTATGGCTACACCTTC,CASSPGQGGYGYTF
TRBJ1-5,.,TRBD1,TRBV30,TGTGCCTGGAGTATGGGACAGGGGCAGCCCCAGCATTTT,CAWSMGQGQPQHF
TRBJ2-1,.,TRBD1,TRBV7-9,TGTGCCAGCAGCCCCGGACAGGGGAGGAATGAGCAGTTCTTC,CASSPGQGRNEQFF
TRBJ1-1,.,TRBD1,TRBV7-6,TGTGCCAGCAGCTTAAGCACAGGGGGGTACACTGAAGCTTTCTTT,CASSLSTGGYTEAFF
TRBJ1-1,.,.,TRBV11-3,TGTGCCAGCAGCTCCAACAGGGTGACTGAAGCTTTCTTT,CASSSNRVTEAFF
TRBJ2-2,.,TRBD2,TRBV7-8,TGTGCCAGCAGCCCAGGGCTAGCGGGGACCACCGGGGAGCTGTTTTTT,CASSPGLAGTTGELFF
TRBJ1-1,.,.,TRBV27,TGTGCCAGCAGTTTTACAGGAATGAACACTGAAGCTTTCTTT,CASSFTGMNTEAFF
TRBJ2-7,.,.,TRBV11-2,TGTGCCAGCAGCTTACGGCGGTCCGAGCAGTACTTC,CASSLRRSEQYF
TRBJ2-7,.,.,TRBV4-2,TGTGCCAGCAGCCAAATGGGACTTACCTACGAGCAGTACTTC,CASSQMGLTYEQYF
TRBJ2-7,.,.,TRBV18,TGTGCCAGCTCATCGACCGGGTACGAGCAGTACTTC,CASSSTGYEQYF
TRBJ2-3,once,TRBD1,TRBV5-1,TGCGCCAGCAGCTTGTTGGACAGGGAAGGAGATACGCAGTATTTT,CASSLLDREGDTQYF
TRBJ1-2,.,.,TRBV6-1,TGTGCCAGCACTTTCGGACAGAACTATGGCTACCCCTTC,CASTFGQNYGYPF
TRBJ1-4,.,TRBD1,TRBV5-1,TGCGCCAGCAGCTTATTCCCCGGGACAGCTAATGAAAAACTGTTTTTT,CASSLFPGTANEKLFF
TRBJ1-4,.,.,TRBV18,TGTGCCAGCTCCACCGGAGGGCCTGGGGCAACTAATGAAAAACTGTTTTTT,CASSTGGPGATNEKLFF
TRBJ2-5,.,TRBD2,TRBV5-1,TGCGCCAGCAGCTTGGGTGGCAATACTCTAGCGGGGGTATGGGAGACCCAGTACTTC,CASSLGGNTLAGVWETQYF
TRBJ1-5,.,.,TRBV7-9,TGTGCCAGCAGCTCAGGATCCGGGGGCAATCAGCCCCAGCATTTT,CASSSGSGGNQPQHF
TRBJ2-2,.,TRBD1,TRBV4-1,TGCGCCAGCAGAAACAGGGGAACGAACACCGGGGAGCTGTTTTTT,CASRNRGTNTGELFF
TRBJ1-2,.,.,TRBV27,TGTGCCAGCACCCGGACAGCATACGCAGGTTATGGCTACACCTTC,CASTRTAYAGYGYTF